This TCR beta chain was recovered during a study of T-cell memory formation after mild COVID-19. TCRdb itself ran the 5' RACE reads through MiXCR, one entry per CDR3 protein. Of roughly 100,000 distinct CDR3 sequences listed, about a sixth are singletons. CDR1 is SGDLS and CDR2 is YYNGEE in the germline V gene. The CDR3 is 12 residues long. V lost 7 bases and J lost 6; bases outside the gene matches: 1. The sequenced sample was PBMCs or a T cell subset sorted from them (not recorded which). The sequence was obtained from an adult woman who had mild COVID-19 (a few samples of this study predate the infection). Cell type and time point are not known. The chain combines TRBV9 with TRBJ2-1, with 10 bases fitting TRBD1. As DNA, the CDR3 is TGTGCCAGCGGGACAGGGGCCAATGAGCAGTTCTTC. The encoded protein is CASGTGANEQFF.